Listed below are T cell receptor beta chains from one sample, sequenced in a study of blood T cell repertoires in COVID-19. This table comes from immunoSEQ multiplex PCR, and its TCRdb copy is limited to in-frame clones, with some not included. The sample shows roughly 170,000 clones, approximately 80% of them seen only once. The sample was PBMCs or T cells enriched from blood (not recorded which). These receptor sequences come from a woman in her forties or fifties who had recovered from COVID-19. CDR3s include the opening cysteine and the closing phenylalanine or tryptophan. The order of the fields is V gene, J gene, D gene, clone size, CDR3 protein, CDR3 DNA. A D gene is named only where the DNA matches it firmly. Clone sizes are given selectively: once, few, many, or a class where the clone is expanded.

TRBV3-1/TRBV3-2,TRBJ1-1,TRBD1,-,CASSQKQGPTEAFF,TGTGCCAGCAGCCAAAAACAGGGGCCCACTGAAGCTTTCTTT
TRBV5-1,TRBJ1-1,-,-,CASSRERGIGTEAFF,TGCGCCAGCAGCCGAGAAAGGGGGATTGGGACTGAAGCTTTCTTT
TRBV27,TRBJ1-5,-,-,CASSLRGGGNQPQHF,TGTGCCAGCAGCCTCCGGGGGGGTGGCAATCAGCCCCAGCATTTT
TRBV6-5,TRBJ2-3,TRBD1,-,CASGLDRGTDTQYF,TGTGCCAGCGGCTTAGACAGGGGAACAGATACGCAGTATTTT
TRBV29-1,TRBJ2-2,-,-,CSVGSSGNTGELFF,TGCAGCGTTGGGTCCAGCGGGAACACCGGGGAGCTGTTTTTT
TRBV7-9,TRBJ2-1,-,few,CASSLRQGTYNEQFF,TGTGCCAGCAGCCTACGTCAGGGCACATACAATGAGCAGTTCTTC
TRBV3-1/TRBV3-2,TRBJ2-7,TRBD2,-,CASSQGTSLYEQYF,TGTGCCAGCAGCCAGGGGACTAGTCTCTACGAGCAGTACTTC
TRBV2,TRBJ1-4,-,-,CASSQGRDEKLFF,TGTGCCAGCAGTCAGGGGCGGGATGAAAAACTGTTTTTT
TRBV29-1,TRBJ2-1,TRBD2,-,CSASTSGSKGNEQFF,TGCAGCGCTAGCACTAGCGGGAGTAAGGGCAATGAGCAGTTCTTC
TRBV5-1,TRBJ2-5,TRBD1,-,CASSLQGQVGETQYF,TGCGCCAGCAGCTTACAGGGGCAGGTGGGAGAGACCCAGTACTTC
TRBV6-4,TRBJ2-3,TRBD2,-,CATSRGWREDTDTQYF,TGTGCCACTTCGCGGGGCTGGCGGGAGGACACAGATACGCAGTATTTT
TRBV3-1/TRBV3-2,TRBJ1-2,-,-,CASSPQVSEGGDGYTF,TGTGCCAGCAGCCCCCAGGTTTCTGAGGGGGGGGATGGCTACACCTTC
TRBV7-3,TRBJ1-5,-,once,CASSPTGNQPQHF,TGTGCCAGCAGCCCGACAGGCAATCAGCCCCAGCATTTT
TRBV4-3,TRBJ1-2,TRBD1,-,CASSHAMTGFDGYTF,TGCGCCAGCAGCCACGCAATGACAGGGTTTGATGGCTACACCTTC
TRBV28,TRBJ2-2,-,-,CASIVGPGSGELFF,TGTGCCAGCATAGTGGGCCCCGGTTCCGGGGAGCTGTTTTTT
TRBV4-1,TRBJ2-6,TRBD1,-,CASSVGQGNSGANVLTF,TGCGCCAGCAGCGTCGGACAGGGAAACTCTGGGGCCAACGTCCTGACTTTC
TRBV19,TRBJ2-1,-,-,CASSPSGVDNEQFF,TGTGCCAGTAGTCCGTCAGGGGTGGACAATGAGCAGTTCTTC
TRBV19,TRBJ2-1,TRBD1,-,CASSIHDRGWQFF,TGTGCCAGTAGTATCCACGACAGGGGATGGCAGTTCTTC
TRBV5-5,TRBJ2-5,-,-,CASSYSGLQETQYF,TGTGCCAGCAGCTACTCGGGACTTCAAGAGACCCAGTACTTC
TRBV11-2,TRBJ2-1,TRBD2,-,CASSRRGGLAGYNEQFF,TGTGCCAGCAGCAGAAGGGGGGGCCTAGCGGGCTACAATGAGCAGTTCTTC
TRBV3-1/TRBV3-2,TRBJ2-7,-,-,CASSQDLGQTNKTYEQYF,TGTGCCAGCAGCCAAGATCTTGGCCAGACTAACAAGACCTACGAGCAGTACTTC
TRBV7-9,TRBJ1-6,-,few,CASSLARGHRNSPLHF,TGTGCCAGCAGCTTAGCGAGGGGACACCGAAATTCACCCCTCCACTTT
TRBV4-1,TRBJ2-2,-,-,CASSVWAGQNTGELFF,TGCGCCAGCAGCGTATGGGCCGGCCAGAACACCGGGGAGCTGTTTTTT
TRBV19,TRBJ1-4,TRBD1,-,CASSTGGEKLFF,TGTGCCAGTAGTACAGGGGGAGAAAAACTGTTTTTT
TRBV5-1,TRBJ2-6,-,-,CASSLGHLSGANVLTF,TGCGCCAGCAGCCTGGGACATCTCTCTGGGGCCAACGTCCTGACTTTC
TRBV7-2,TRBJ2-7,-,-,CASNSLKGSDEQYF,TGTGCCAGCAACTCTCTAAAGGGTAGCGACGAGCAGTACTTC
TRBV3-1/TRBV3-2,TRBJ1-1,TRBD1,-,CASSTSGGSAFF,TGTGCCAGCAGCACGTCAGGGGGTTCCGCTTTCTTT
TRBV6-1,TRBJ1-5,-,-,CASSDTGSQPQHF,TGTGCCAGCAGTGATACAGGGAGTCAGCCCCAGCATTTT
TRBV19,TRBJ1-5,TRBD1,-,CASTDTGGANQPQHF,TGTGCCAGTACGGATACAGGGGGCGCGAATCAGCCCCAGCATTTT
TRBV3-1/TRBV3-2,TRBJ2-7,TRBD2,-,CASSHRGVYEQYF,TGTGCCAGCAGCCATCGGGGGGTCTACGAGCAGTACTTC
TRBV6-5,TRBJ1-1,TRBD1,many,CASSYSRTGDTEAFF,TGTGCCAGCAGTTACTCGCGAACAGGGGACACTGAAGCTTTCTTT
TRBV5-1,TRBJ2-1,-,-,CASSLGTVYNEQFF,TGCGCCAGCAGCTTGGGTACAGTTTACAATGAGCAGTTCTTC
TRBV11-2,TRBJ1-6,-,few,CASSSERWNSPLHF,TGTGCCAGCAGCTCCGAGCGGTGGAATTCACCCCTCCACTTT
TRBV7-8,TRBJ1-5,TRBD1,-,CASSLARTGGYSNQPQHF,TGTGCCAGCAGCTTAGCCCGGACAGGGGGATATAGCAATCAGCCCCAGCATTTT
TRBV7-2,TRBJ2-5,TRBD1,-,CASSLTRTGRETQYF,TGTGCCAGCAGCTTAACCCGGACAGGGAGAGAGACCCAGTACTTC